The rows below give T cell receptor beta chains drawn from one sample of a study of cytomegalovirus exposure and HLA in healthy donors. The repertoire was sequenced with immunoSEQ multiplex PCR; TCRdb's copy has only in-frame clones and lacks some. The sample carries fewer than 150,000 clones, around 80% recorded once. The sequencing input was PBMCs. These receptor sequences come from a man aged 30-40 years in good health and CMV-seronegative. Each CDR3 is given with its conserved first and last residue. The D gene is left open where the match is weak. Not every row has a clone size; where given, it reads once, few, many or a size class.

clone_size,j_call,v_call,d_call,cdr3_aa,cdr3_nt
NA,TRBJ2-5,TRBV6-7,TRBD2,CASSYLSGLVVQETQYF,TGTGCCAGCAGTTACTTGTCGGGACTAGTCGTACAAGAGACCCAGTACTTC
once,TRBJ2-1,TRBV4-1,TRBD2,CASSQGNPGGVLKKQFF,TGCGCCAGCAGCCAAGGTAATCCGGGAGGTGTTCTGAAAAAGCAGTTCTTC
NA,TRBJ2-7,TRBV29-1,NA,CSAGQLDEQYF,TGCAGCGCCGGACAGCTCGACGAGCAGTACTTC
NA,TRBJ1-4,TRBV6-5,TRBD1,CASRRTGYEKLFF,TGTGCCAGCAGGAGGACAGGGTACGAAAAACTGTTTTTT
NA,TRBJ1-1,TRBV7-9,NA,CASSLAQGAEAFF,TGTGCCAGCAGCTTAGCCCAGGGCGCTGAAGCTTTCTTT
few,TRBJ1-1,TRBV19,NA,CASRAQAMNTEAFF,TGTGCCAGTAGGGCCCAGGCGATGAACACTGAAGCTTTCTTT
once,TRBJ2-5,TRBV19,NA,CASRKKDSRQETQYF,TGTGCCAGTCGGAAGAAGGACAGCAGACAAGAGACCCAGTACTTC
few,TRBJ1-1,TRBV2,NA,CASSFSGVSEAFF,TGTGCCAGCAGTTTTTCGGGGGTGTCTGAAGCTTTCTTT
once,TRBJ2-7,TRBV6-5,TRBD2,CASSRTSGGAYEQYF,TGTGCCAGCAGCCGTACTAGCGGGGGGGCCTACGAGCAGTACTTC
NA,TRBJ2-7,TRBV2,NA,CASSEWLEGYEQYF,TGTGCCAGCAGTGAATGGCTAGAGGGCTACGAGCAGTACTTC
NA,TRBJ2-7,TRBV28,NA,CASSFSGQGRPYEQYF,TGTGCCAGCAGTTTTAGTGGGCAGGGCAGGCCCTACGAGCAGTACTTC
few,TRBJ2-7,TRBV2,NA,CAMGVVGRRDEQYF,TGTGCCATGGGGGTAGTAGGGAGGAGGGACGAGCAGTACTTC
NA,TRBJ1-2,TRBV10-3,NA,CAIRKQGIGYGYTF,TGTGCCATCAGGAAACAGGGTATTGGCTATGGCTACACCTTC
NA,TRBJ2-2,TRBV6-7,TRBD1,CASGRDRGPGTGELFF,TGTGCCAGCGGGAGGGACAGGGGGCCGGGCACCGGGGAGCTGTTTTTT
NA,TRBJ2-5,TRBV27,TRBD2,CASSSAGGPKTQYF,TGTGCCAGCAGTTCAGCGGGGGGTCCGAAGACCCAGTACTTC
NA,TRBJ1-5,TRBV27,NA,CASSSPNQPQHF,TGTGCCAGCAGTTCCCCTAATCAGCCCCAGCATTTT
NA,TRBJ2-2,TRBV4-1,TRBD1,CASSHQDRGITGELFF,TGCGCCAGCAGCCATCAGGACAGGGGGATCACCGGGGAGCTGTTTTTT
NA,TRBJ2-7,TRBV18,NA,CASSPPASAIYEQYF,TGTGCCAGCTCACCACCAGCGAGTGCGATCTACGAGCAGTACTTC
NA,TRBJ2-5,TRBV28,NA,CASSLGSFFLETQYF,TGTGCCAGCAGTCTCGGGAGTTTTTTCCTTGAGACCCAGTACTTC
NA,TRBJ1-1,TRBV27,NA,CASRIQGTNTEAFF,TGTGCCAGCAGAATACAGGGAACGAACACTGAAGCTTTCTTT
once,TRBJ2-7,TRBV2,NA,CASRDSALSYEQYF,TGTGCCAGCAGGGACAGTGCACTTTCCTACGAGCAGTACTTC
once,TRBJ1-5,TRBV11-2,NA,CASSLEGGQPQHF,TGTGCCAGCAGCTTAGAGGGGGGTCAGCCCCAGCATTTT
NA,TRBJ1-2,TRBV6-1,TRBD1,CASSDITGGSSYGYTF,TGTGCCAGCAGTGACATAACAGGGGGTAGTTCCTATGGCTACACCTTC
NA,TRBJ2-3,TRBV6-1,TRBD2,CASSEVAGGQDTQYF,TGTGCCAGCAGTGAGGTAGCGGGGGGGCAAGATACGCAGTATTTT
NA,TRBJ2-2,TRBV19,NA,CASQYTGELFF,TGTGCCAGTCAATACACCGGGGAGCTGTTTTTT
NA,TRBJ1-2,TRBV25-1,TRBD1,CASSDQGDGYTF,TGTGCCAGCAGTGATCAGGGGGATGGCTACACCTTC
NA,TRBJ2-1,TRBV27,TRBD2,CASSNRLAGGRNEQFF,TGTGCCAGCAGTAACCGACTAGCGGGGGGAAGGAATGAGCAGTTCTTC
few,TRBJ1-4,TRBV4-2,NA,CASSLSSAARYEKLFF,TGTGCCAGCAGCCTCTCTTCGGCGGCGAGGTATGAAAAACTGTTTTTT
NA,TRBJ1-2,TRBV11-2,NA,CASSLRGAHGYTF,TGTGCCAGCAGCTTACGGGGGGCGCATGGCTACACCTTC
NA,TRBJ2-5,TRBV4-2,NA,CASSQGSSAGKQETQYF,TGTGCCAGCAGCCAGGGTTCTAGTGCCGGGAAGCAAGAGACCCAGTACTTC
NA,TRBJ1-1,TRBV6-5,TRBD1,CASTMTGGTEAFF,TGTGCCAGCACCATGACAGGGGGCACTGAAGCTTTCTTT
NA,TRBJ2-1,TRBV6-1,TRBD1,CASSEVDRADEQFF,TGTGCCAGCAGTGAAGTGGACAGGGCAGATGAGCAGTTCTTC
NA,TRBJ2-7,TRBV6-1,TRBD2,CASIRWTSGIYEQYF,TGTGCCAGTATAAGGTGGACTAGCGGGATTTACGAGCAGTACTTC